The clone carrying this T cell receptor beta chain was detected only once. The data originate from a study of OX40 agonist ivuxolimab in advanced cancers. Across the whole study: Given to patients was ivuxolimab, an agonistic anti-OX40 (CD134) antibody.

The germline V gene has CDR1 SGHNT and CDR2 YYREEE (reference sequence). The CDR3 contains 14 residues. V lost 1 base to trimming and J lost 2 bases, with 9 bases between them. Produced via immunoSEQ multiplex PCR; TCRdb's table is partial and in-frame only. The repertoire includes over 40,000 clones, nearly 90% of them detected once, and about 1.5% sits in the top ten. The chain has TRBV5-4 and TRBJ1-1; the D gene is possibly TRBD1 (6 bases). This clonotype originated in an adult with an advanced solid tumor such as melanoma, head and neck, liver or kidney cancer. The sequences come from CD4+ or CD8+ T cells sorted from blood, collected in a trial of the OX40 agonist ivuxolimab. The CDR3: CASSLMGHNTEAFF. Written as DNA, the CDR3 is TGTGCCAGCAGCTTGATGGGACACAACACTGAAGCTTTCTTT.